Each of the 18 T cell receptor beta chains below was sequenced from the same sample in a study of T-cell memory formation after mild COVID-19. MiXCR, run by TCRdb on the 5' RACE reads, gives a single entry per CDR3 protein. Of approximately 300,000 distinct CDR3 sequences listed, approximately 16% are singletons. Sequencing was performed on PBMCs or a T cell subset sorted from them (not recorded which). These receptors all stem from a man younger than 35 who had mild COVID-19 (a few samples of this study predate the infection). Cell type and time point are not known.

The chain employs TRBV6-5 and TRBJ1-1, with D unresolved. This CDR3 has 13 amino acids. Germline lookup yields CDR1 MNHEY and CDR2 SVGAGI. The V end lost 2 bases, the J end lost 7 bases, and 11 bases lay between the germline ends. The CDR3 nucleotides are TGTGCCAGCAGTTACGAGGCTGGATTTGAAGCTTTCTTT. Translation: CASSYEAGFEAFF.

CDR3 coding DNA: TGTGCCAGCAGTTTGCGGGGGGCCCTCTCTGGAAACACCATATATTTT. Protein sequence: CASSLRGALSGNTIYF. The chain carries TRBV12-3 or TRBV12-4 and TRBJ1-3; D may be TRBD1 (6 bases). The CDR3 consists of 16 residues. Trimming took off 3 bases at V and 0 bases at J, with 12 bases between the two ends.

The CDR3 is CASSSRQQLDTQYF. The CDR3 DNA is TGTGCCAGCAGTTCGCGGCAGCAACTGGATACGCAGTATTTT. The chain has TRBV6-2 or TRBV6-3 and TRBJ2-3; D is ambiguous. The V and J ends lost 4 bases and 6 bases respectively, with 14 bases between them. CDR3 length: 14 residues. CDR1 and CDR2 from the germline V gene are MNHEY and SVGEGT.

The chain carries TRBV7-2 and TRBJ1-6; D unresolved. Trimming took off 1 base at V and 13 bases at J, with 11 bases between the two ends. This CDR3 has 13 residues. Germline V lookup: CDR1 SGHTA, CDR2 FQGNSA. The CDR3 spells CASSLEIRIPLHF. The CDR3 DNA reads TGTGCCAGCAGCTTAGAGATACGAATCCCCCTCCACTTT. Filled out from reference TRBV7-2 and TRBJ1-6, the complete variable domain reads GAGVSQSPSNKVTEKGKDVELRCDPISGHTALYWYRQSLGQGLEFLIYFQGNSAPDKSGLPSDRFSAERTGGSVSTLTIQRTQQEDSAVYLCASSLEIRIPLHFGNGTRLTVT.

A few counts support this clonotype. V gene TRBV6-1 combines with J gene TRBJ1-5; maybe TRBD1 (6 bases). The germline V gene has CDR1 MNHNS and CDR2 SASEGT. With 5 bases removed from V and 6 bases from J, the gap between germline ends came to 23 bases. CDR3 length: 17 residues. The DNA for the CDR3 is TGTGCCAGCAGTCCCTACTCAGGGACAAGAAGCTCTCAGCCCCAGCATTTT. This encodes CASSPYSGTRSSQPQHF.

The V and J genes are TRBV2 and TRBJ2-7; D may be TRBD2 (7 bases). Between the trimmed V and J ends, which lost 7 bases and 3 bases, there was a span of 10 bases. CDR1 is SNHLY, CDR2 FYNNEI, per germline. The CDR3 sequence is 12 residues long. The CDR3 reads CASTGEGYEQYF. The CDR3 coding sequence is TGTGCCAGCACAGGGGAGGGCTACGAGCAGTACTTC.

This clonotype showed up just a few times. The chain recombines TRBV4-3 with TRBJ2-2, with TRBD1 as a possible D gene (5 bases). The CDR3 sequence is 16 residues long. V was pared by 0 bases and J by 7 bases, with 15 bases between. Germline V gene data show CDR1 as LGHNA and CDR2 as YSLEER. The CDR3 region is CASSQDPGKNGGELFF. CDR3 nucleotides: TGCGCCAGCAGCCAAGATCCAGGGAAAAATGGCGGGGAGCTGTTTTTT.

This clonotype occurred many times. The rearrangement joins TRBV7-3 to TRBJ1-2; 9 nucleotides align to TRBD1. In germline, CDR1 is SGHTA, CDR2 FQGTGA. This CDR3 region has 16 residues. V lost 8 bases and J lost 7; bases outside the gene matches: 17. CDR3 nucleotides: TGTGCCAGCGGTCAGACAGGGGGGGCGAACATTGCTGGCTACACCTTC. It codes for CASGQTGGANIAGYTF.

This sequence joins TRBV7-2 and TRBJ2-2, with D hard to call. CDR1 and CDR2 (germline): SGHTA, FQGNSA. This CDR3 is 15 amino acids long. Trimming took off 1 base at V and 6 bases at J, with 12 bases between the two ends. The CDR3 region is CASSLGSGAAGELFF. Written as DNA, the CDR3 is TGTGCCAGCAGCTTAGGGAGTGGCGCGGCCGGGGAGCTGTTTTTT.

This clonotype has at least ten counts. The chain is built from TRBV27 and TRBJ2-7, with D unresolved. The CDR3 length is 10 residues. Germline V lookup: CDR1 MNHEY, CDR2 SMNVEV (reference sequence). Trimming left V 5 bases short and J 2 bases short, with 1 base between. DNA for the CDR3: TGTGCCAGCAGTACCTACGAGCAGTACGTC. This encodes CASSTYEQYV.

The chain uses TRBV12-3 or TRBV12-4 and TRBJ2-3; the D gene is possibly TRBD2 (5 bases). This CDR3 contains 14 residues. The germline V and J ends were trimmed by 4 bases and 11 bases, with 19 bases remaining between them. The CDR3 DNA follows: TGTGCCAGCAGTTCCAGGACCCCGCCCGGGGAGCAGTATTTT. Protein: CASSSRTPPGEQYF.

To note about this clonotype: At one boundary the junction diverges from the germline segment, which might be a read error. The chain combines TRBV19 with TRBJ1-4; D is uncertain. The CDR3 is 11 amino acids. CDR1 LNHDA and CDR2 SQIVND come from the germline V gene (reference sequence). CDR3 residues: CASSIGPKAIF. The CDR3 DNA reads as TGTGCCAGTAGTATCGGCCCAAAAGCAATTTTT.

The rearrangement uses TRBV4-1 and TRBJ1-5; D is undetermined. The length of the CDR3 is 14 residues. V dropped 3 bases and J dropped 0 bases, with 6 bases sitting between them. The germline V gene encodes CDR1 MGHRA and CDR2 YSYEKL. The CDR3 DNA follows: TGCGCCAGCAGCCAGCCTGATAGCAATCAGCCCCAGCATTTT. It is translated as CASSQPDSNQPQHF.

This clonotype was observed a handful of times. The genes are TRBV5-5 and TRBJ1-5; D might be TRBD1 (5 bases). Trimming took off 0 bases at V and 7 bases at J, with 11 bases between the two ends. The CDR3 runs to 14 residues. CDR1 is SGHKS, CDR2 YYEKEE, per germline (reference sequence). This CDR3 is CASSLGLGGQPQHF. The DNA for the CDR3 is TGTGCCAGCAGCTTGGGCTTGGGGGGGCAGCCCCAGCATTTT.

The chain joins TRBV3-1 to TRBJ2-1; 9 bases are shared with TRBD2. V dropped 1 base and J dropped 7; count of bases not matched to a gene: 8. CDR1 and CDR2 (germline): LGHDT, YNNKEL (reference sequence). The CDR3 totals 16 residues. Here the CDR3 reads CASSQGPSGGLNEQFF. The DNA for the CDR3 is TGTGCCAGCAGCCAAGGTCCGAGCGGGGGGCTTAATGAGCAGTTCTTC.

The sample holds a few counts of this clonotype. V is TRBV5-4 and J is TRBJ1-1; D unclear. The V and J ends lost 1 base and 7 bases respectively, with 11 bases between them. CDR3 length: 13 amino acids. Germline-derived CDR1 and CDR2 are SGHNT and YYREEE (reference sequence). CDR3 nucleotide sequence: TGTGCCAGCAGCTTGCCAGATCTACTTGAAGCTTTCTTT. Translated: CASSLPDLLEAFF.

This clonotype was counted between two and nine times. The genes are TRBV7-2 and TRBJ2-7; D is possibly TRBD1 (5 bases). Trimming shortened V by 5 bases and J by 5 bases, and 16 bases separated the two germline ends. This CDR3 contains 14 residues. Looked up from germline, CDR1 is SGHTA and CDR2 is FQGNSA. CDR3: CASSPGPWGHEQYF. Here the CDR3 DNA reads TGTGCCAGCAGCCCTGGGCCCTGGGGCCACGAGCAGTACTTC.

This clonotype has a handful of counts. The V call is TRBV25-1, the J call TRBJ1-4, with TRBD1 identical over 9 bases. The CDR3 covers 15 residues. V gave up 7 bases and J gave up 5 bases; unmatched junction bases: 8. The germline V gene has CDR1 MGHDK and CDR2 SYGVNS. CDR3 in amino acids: CASTQSGQGNEKLFF. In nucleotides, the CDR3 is TGTGCCAGCACGCAGTCCGGACAGGGGAATGAAAAACTGTTTTTT.